This T cell receptor (beta chain) comes out of a study of T cell clonality in common variable immunodeficiency. General study points: In common variable immunodeficiency, TCR beta chains reportedly carried fewer deletions and N-nucleotide insertions. Shared TCRbeta clones were fewer between CVID subjects than controls.

Profiling relied on immunoSEQ multiplex PCR, and the TCRdb table lists in-frame clones only, not all of them. Altogether some 54,000 clones were found in the sample, and no singletons occur. A remark on this clone: Its specificity is unknown. The read is 3 residues too short to cover the CDR3 end, so that end is filled in from the germline J gene.

The V gene's germline CDR1 is KGHSH and CDR2 LQKENI. The CDR3 is 14 residues long. V dropped 3 bases and J dropped 6; count of bases not matched to a gene: 6. The rearrangement joins TRBV18 to TRBJ1-1, with 8 positions matching TRBD1. The sequence was obtained from a person aged 18 to 70 in good health. The sequenced sample was peripheral blood mononuclear cells. The CDR3 sequence is CASSPLGTGSEAFF. CDR3 DNA (partial): TGTGCCAGCTCACCTCTTGGGACAGGCTCTGAA.